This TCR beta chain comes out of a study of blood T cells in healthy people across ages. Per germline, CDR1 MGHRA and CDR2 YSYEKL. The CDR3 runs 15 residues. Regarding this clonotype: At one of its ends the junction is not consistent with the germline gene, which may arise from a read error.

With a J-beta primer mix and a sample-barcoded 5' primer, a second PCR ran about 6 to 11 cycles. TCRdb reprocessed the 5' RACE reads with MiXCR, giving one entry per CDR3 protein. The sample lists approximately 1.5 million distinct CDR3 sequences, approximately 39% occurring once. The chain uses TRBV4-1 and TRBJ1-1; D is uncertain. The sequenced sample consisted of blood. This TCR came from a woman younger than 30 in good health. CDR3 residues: CASSRFLGLNTEAFF. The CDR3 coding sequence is TGCGCTAGCAGCCGATTCCTTGGTTTGAACACTGAAGCTTTCTTT.